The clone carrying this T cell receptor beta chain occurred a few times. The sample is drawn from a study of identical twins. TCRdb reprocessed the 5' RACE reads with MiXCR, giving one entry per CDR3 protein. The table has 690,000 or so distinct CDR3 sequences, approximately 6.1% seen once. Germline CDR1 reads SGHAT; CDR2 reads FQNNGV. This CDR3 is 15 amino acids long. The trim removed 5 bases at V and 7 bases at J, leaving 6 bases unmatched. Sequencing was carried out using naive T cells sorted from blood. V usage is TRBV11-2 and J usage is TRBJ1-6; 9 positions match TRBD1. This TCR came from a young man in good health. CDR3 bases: TGTGCCAGCAGCCGGGGCGGGACAGGGAATTCACCCCTCCACTTT. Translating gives CASSRGGTGNSPLHF.